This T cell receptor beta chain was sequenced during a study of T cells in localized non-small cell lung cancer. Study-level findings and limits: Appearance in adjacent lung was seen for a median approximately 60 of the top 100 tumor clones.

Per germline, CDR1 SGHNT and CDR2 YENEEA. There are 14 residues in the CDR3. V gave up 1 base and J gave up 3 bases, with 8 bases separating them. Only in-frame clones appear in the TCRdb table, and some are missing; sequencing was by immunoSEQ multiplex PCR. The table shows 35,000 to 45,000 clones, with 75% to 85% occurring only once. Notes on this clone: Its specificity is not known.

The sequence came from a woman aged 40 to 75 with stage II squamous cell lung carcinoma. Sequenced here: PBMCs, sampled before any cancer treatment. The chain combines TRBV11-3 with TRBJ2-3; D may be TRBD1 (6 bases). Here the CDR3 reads CASSLGDKTDTQYF. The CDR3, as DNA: TGTGCCAGCAGCTTAGGGGACAAGACAGATACGCAGTATTTT.